Included here is one TCR beta chain sequence, with context. Its recognized antigen is unknown. Within one base of it there is no much larger clone, and no base qualities were kept. Receptor libraries were prepared by the immunoSEQ multiplex PCR assay. What TCRdb holds here is the immuneACCESS table cut down to in-frame rearrangements. Part of the clones is not present; checked against another copy, under half of the missing clones reflect an unresolved V gene, and the others are unexplained. This sample comprises a few hundred thousand clones, roughly 94% of them detected only once. Of the sample, about 0.02% falls within the top ten clones. This entry is derived from a study of shared T cell receptors in the human thymus listed by TCRdb under 2021. About the investigation overall: The study examined how self-reactive, shared T-cell receptor alpha chains are generated in the human thymus.

CDR1 and CDR2 (MDHEN, SYDVKM) derive from the germline V gene. Inclusive of the bounding cysteine and phenylalanine, the CDR3 is 16 residues long. The only DNA kept is the CDR3, 48 bases in frame from the first base. The junction carries 16 bases between V and J, which are trimmed by 5 bases and 0 bases respectively. This chain joins TRBV28 to TRBJ1-2; the D gene cannot be named for sure. The source of this sequence is a human donor. The sample consisted of thymocytes. Here is the DNA: TGTGCCAGCAGTCCCCGTCGGACCCACACTAACTATGGCTACACCTTC. Translated, this gives CASSPRRTHTNYGYTF.